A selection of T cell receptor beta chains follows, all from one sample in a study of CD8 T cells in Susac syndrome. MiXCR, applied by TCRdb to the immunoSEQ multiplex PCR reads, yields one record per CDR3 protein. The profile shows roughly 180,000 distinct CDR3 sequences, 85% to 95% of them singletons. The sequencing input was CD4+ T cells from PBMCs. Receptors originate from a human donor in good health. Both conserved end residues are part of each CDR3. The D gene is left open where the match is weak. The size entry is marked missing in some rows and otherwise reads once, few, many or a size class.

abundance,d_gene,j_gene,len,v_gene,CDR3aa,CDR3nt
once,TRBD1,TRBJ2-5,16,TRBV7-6,CASSLRPGQGIETQYF,TGTGCCAGCAGCTTAAGACCGGGACAGGGGATCGAGACCCAGTACTTC
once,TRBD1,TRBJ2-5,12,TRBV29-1,CSVGQGSETQYF,TGCAGCGTGGGACAGGGTAGCGAGACCCAGTACTTC
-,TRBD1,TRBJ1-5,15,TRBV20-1,CSARDPGQGHQPQHF,TGCAGTGCTAGAGATCCGGGACAGGGGCATCAGCCCCAGCATTTT
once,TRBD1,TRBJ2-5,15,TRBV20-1,CSARAGTGDLETQYF,TGCAGTGCTAGAGCCGGGACAGGGGATCTCGAGACCCAGTACTTC
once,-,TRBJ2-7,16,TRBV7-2,CASSLYGDTRGNEQYF,TGTGCCAGCAGCCTATACGGGGACACTCGAGGCAACGAGCAGTACTTC
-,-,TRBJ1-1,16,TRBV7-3,CASSLDSGAMNTEAFF,TGTGCCAGCAGCTTGGATTCCGGGGCAATGAACACTGAAGCTTTCTTT
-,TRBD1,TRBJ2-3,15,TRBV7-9,CASSRSQGTTDTQYF,TGTGCCAGCAGCCGGTCACAGGGGACCACAGATACGCAGTATTTT
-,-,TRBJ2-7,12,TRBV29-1,CSVDTGSNEQYF,TGCAGCGTTGATACCGGGAGCAACGAGCAGTACTTC
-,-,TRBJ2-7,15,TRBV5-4,CASSLVYGGPYEQYF,TGTGCCAGCAGCTTGGTCTATGGCGGACCCTACGAGCAGTACTTC
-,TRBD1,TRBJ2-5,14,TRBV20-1,CSDQSGTGQETQYF,TGCAGTGATCAGAGCGGGACAGGGCAAGAGACCCAGTACTTC
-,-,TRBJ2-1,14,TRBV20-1,CSARAMSSYNEQFF,TGCAGTGCTAGGGCTATGAGCTCCTACAATGAGCAGTTCTTC
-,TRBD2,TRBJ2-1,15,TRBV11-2,CASSLAGGFNNEQFF,TGTGCCAGCAGCTTAGCGGGAGGTTTTAACAATGAGCAGTTCTTC
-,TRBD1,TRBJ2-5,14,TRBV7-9,CASSSWDRQETQYF,TGTGCCAGCAGCTCCTGGGACAGGCAAGAGACCCAGTACTTC
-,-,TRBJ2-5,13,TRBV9,CASSVDSQETQYF,TGTGCCAGCAGCGTAGACAGCCAAGAGACCCAGTACTTC
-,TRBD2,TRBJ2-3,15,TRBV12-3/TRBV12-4,CASTLRAGALDTQYF,TGTGCCAGTACCCTTAGAGCGGGAGCCCTAGATACGCAGTATTTT
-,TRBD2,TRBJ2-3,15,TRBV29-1,CSVATSGTYADTQYF,TGCAGCGTTGCGACTAGCGGGACGTACGCAGATACGCAGTATTTT
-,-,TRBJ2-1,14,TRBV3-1,CASSQEPGSSEQFF,TGTGCCAGCAGCCAAGAACCCGGGAGCAGTGAGCAGTTCTTC
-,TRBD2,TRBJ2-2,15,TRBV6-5,CAAGGLAGAGGELFF,TGTGCGGCCGGCGGGCTAGCGGGAGCGGGCGGGGAGCTGTTTTTT
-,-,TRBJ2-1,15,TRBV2,CASSPAGTVHNEQFF,TGTGCCAGCAGCCCAGCCGGGACGGTCCACAATGAGCAGTTCTTC
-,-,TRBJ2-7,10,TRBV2,CASKIGEQYF,TGTGCCAGCAAAATCGGCGAGCAGTACTTC
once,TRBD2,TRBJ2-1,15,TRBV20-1,CSAHRTSRPYNEQFF,TGCAGTGCCCACCGGACTAGCCGACCCTACAATGAGCAGTTCTTC
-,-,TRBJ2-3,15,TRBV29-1,CSVITRGPKTDTQYF,TGCAGCGTAATAACACGGGGCCCGAAAACAGATACGCAGTATTTT
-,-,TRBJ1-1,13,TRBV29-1,CSVVGRSNTEAFF,TGCAGCGTTGTCGGCAGGTCGAACACTGAAGCTTTCTTT
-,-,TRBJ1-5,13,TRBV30,CAWRGTSNQPQHF,TGTGCCTGGAGGGGCACTAGCAATCAGCCCCAGCATTTT